Below, 14 T cell receptor beta chains from the same sample are listed, as sequenced in a study of blood T cell repertoires in COVID-19. Assay: immunoSEQ multiplex PCR; the TCRdb copy retains only in-frame clones and omits some. The sample comprises roughly 87,000 clones, about 84% of which are singletons, and roughly 25% rests with the top ten. The sample consisted of peripheral blood. The source is a human donor in a cohort sampled during active COVID-19.

This clone was observed once. The rearrangement joins TRBV7-3 to TRBJ2-1, with TRBD1 matching 9 bases. Germline V CDR1 and CDR2: SGHTA, FQGTGA. V lost 8 bases and J lost 9; bases outside the gene matches: 11. The CDR3 consists of 14 residues. The CDR3 spells CASGPGTGFTEQFF. DNA for the CDR3: TGTGCCAGCGGCCCCGGGACAGGGTTCACTGAGCAGTTCTTC.

The chain has TRBV10-1 and TRBJ1-5; D may be TRBD1 (6 bases). Germline loops: CDR1 WNHNN, CDR2 SYGVQD (reference sequence). Trimming cost V 4 bases and J 3 bases, with 7 bases left between them. The CDR3 consists of 13 residues. CDR3 coding DNA: TGCGCCAGCAGTGGGGACAACAATCAGCCCCAGCATTTT. It encodes CASSGDNNQPQHF.

This clone showed up just once. The V call is TRBV14, the J call TRBJ2-1; D gene uncertain. V dropped 0 bases and J dropped 7 bases, with 10 bases sitting between them. The germline V gene has CDR1 SGHDN and CDR2 FVKESK. The CDR3 has 14 amino acids. The CDR3, as DNA: TGTGCCAGCAGCCAAGAAGTTAGTTGGAATGAGCAGTTCTTC. Its translation: CASSQEVSWNEQFF.

V is TRBV12-3 or TRBV12-4 and J is TRBJ1-1; D ambiguous. V was cut by 10 bases and J by 6 bases, with 12 bases left in between. The CDR3 loop spans 11 amino acids. The CDR3 sequence is CAIARAPEAFF. The CDR3 DNA is TGTGCCATTGCGAGGGCCCCTGAAGCTTTCTTT.

The CDR3 region is CASSAGGGRETQYF. CDR3 coding DNA: TGTGCCAGCAGCGCGGGGGGAGGAAGGGAGACCCAGTACTTC. The gene calls are TRBV7-2 and TRBJ2-5; 8 nucleotides match TRBD2. CDR3 length: 14 amino acids. The ends lost 5 bases at V and 5 bases at J; junction bases unmatched: 7. Germline V gene lookup returns CDR1 SGHTA and CDR2 FQGNSA.

The genes are TRBV5-1 and TRBJ2-7, with no clear D. Germline V lookup: CDR1 SGHRS, CDR2 YFSETQ. The CDR3 has 14 amino acids. Deletions cut 2 bases from V and 6 bases from J, with 15 bases between. DNA for the CDR3: TGCGCCAGCAGCTTTGGGCCACCAGGTTCCGAGCAGTACTTC. Translated, it gives CASSFGPPGSEQYF.

This clone appeared once. This sequence joins TRBV24-1 and TRBJ2-7, with a tentative D call TRBD1 (6 bases). CDR1 is KGHDR and CDR2 is SFDVKD in the germline V gene. Trimming removed 3 bases at V and 5 bases at J, with 10 bases between. This CDR3 is 13 amino acids long. CDR3: CATSDEYRDEQYF. CDR3 in DNA: TGTGCCACCAGTGATGAGTACAGGGACGAGCAGTACTTC.

This clone was seen once. This chain uses TRBV18 with TRBJ1-1; possible D gene TRBD1, 6 bases. Germline V CDR1 and CDR2: KGHSH, LQKENI. The V end lost 7 bases, the J end lost 1 base, and 13 bases lay between the germline ends. The CDR3 runs 14 residues. Here the CDR3 reads CASLRGQPNTEAFF. CDR3 DNA: TGTGCCAGCTTGCGGGGGCAACCGAACACTGAAGCTTTCTTT.

This clone was detected a few times. The chain carries TRBV5-1 and TRBJ2-3, with 7 bases aligning to TRBD2. CDR1 is SGHRS and CDR2 is YFSETQ in the germline V gene. V lost 3 bases to trimming and J lost 4 bases; unmatched junction nucleotides: 11. CDR3 size: 16 residues. As DNA, the CDR3 is TGCGCCAGCAGCTCGGGCCTCGGGGGGTGGTCAGATACGCAGTATTTT. Its translation: CASSSGLGGWSDTQYF.

The chain combines TRBV20-1 with TRBJ2-1; D remains unclear. CDR3 length: 15 residues. V dropped 3 bases and J dropped 5 bases, with 17 bases sitting between them. The germline CDR1 and CDR2 sequences are DFQATT and SNEGSKA (reference sequence). CDR3 in amino acids: CSASVAGGQDNEQFF. DNA of the CDR3: TGCAGTGCTAGTGTGGCAGGTGGGCAGGACAATGAGCAGTTCTTC.

The V gene is TRBV27, the J gene TRBJ2-1; D perhaps matches TRBD1 (6 bases). The length of the CDR3 is 13 residues. V shed 7 bases and J shed 6 bases, with 13 bases lying between them. Germline V CDR1 and CDR2: MNHEY, SMNVEV (reference sequence). The CDR3 sequence: CASISPRGNEQFF. CDR3 DNA sequence: TGTGCCAGCATTTCTCCCAGGGGCAATGAGCAGTTCTTC.

The chain joins TRBV19 to TRBJ2-3; TRBD2 matches 11 bases. Per the germline V gene, CDR1 is LNHDA and CDR2 is SQIVND (reference sequence). The V gene end was trimmed by 10 bases and the J gene end by 3 bases; junction bases not matched to a gene: 9. This CDR3 contains 15 residues. This CDR3 is CATQRVAGGTDTQYF. The CDR3 DNA sequence: TGTGCCACCCAAAGGGTAGCGGGGGGGACAGATACGCAGTATTTT.

The V call is TRBV6-5, the J call TRBJ1-1; D is undetermined. Per germline, CDR1 MNHEY and CDR2 SVGAGI. The CDR3 is made up of 15 amino acids. V lost 0 bases, J lost 0 bases, and 8 bases lay in between. The CDR3 loop is CASSYSGVMNTEAFF. CDR3 DNA: TGTGCCAGCAGTTACTCCGGGGTAATGAACACTGAAGCTTTCTTT.

The chain couples TRBV7-2 to TRBJ1-2; 9 nucleotides match TRBD1. Germline loops: CDR1 SGHTA, CDR2 FQGNSA. This CDR3 region has 13 residues. V gave up 5 bases and J gave up 7 bases; unmatched junction bases: 5. The CDR3 bases are TGTGCCAGCAGCGCCGGGACAGGGTTTGGCTACACCTTC. It codes for CASSAGTGFGYTF.